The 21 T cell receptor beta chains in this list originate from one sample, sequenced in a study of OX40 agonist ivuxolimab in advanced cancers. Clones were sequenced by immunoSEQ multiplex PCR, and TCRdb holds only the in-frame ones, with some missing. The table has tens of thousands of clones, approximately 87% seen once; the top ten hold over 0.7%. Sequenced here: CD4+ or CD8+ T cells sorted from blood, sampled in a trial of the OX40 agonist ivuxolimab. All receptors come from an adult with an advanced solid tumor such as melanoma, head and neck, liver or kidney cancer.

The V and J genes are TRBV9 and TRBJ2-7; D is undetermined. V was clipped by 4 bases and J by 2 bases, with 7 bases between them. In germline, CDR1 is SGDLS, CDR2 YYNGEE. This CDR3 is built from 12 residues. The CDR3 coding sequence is TGTGCCAGCAGCTCAAAGCCCTACGAGCAGTACTTC. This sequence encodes CASSSKPYEQYF.

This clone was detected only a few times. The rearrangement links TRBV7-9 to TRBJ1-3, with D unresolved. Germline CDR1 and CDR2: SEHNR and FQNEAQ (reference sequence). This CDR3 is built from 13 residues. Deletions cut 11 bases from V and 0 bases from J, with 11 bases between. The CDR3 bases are TGTGCCTGGCGACCGGCCTCTGGAAACACCATATATTTT. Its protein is CAWRPASGNTIYF.

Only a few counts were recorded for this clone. Written as DNA, the CDR3 is TGTGCCAGCAGCCCGCTAACGGGACAGGGCCCTTATGGCTACACCTTC. Protein: CASSPLTGQGPYGYTF. The rearrangement uses TRBV14 and TRBJ1-2; 9 bases are shared with TRBD1. The CDR3 is 16 amino acids. V lost 4 bases to trimming and J lost 5 bases; unmatched junction nucleotides: 11. From germline, CDR1 is SGHDN and CDR2 FVKESK.

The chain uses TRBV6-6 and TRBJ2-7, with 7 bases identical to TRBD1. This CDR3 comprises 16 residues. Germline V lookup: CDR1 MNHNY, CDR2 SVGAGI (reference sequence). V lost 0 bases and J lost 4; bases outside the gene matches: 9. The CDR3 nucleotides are TGTGCCAGCAGTTACTCTTTTCACGGACAGGATTACGAGCAGTACTTC. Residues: CASSYSFHGQDYEQYF.

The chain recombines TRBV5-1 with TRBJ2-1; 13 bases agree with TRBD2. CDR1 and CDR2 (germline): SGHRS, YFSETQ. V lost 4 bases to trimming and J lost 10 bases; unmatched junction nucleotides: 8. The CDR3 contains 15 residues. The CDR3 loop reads CASSPGLAGAREQFF. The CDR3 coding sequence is TGCGCCAGCAGCCCCGGACTAGCGGGGGCCCGGGAGCAGTTCTTC.

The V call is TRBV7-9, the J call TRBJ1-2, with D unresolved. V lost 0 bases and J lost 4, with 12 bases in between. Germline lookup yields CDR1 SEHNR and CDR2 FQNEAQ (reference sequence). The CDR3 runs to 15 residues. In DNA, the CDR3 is TGTGCCAGCAGCTTAGCCTCGGGGTATGGCTATGGCTACACCTTC. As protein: CASSLASGYGYGYTF.

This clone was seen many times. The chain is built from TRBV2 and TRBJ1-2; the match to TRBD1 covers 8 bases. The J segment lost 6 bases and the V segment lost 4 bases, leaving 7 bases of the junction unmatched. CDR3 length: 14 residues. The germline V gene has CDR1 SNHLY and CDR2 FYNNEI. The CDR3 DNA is TGTGCCAGCAGTGTTTTCCCGACAGGGGATGGCTACACCTTC. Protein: CASSVFPTGDGYTF.

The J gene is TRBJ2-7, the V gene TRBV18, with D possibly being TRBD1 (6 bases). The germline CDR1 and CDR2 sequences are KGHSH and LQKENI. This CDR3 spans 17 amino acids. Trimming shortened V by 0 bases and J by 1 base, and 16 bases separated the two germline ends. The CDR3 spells CASSPPTQQGRSYEQYF. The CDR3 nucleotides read TGTGCCAGCTCACCACCGACCCAACAGGGAAGATCCTACGAGCAGTACTTC.

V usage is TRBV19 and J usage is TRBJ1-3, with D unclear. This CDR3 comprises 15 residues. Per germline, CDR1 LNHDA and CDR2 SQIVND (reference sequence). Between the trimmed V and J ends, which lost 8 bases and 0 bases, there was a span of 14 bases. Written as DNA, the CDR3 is TGTGCCAGTGCTCGGACGGCAGTCTCTGGAAACACCATATATTTT. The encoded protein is CASARTAVSGNTIYF.

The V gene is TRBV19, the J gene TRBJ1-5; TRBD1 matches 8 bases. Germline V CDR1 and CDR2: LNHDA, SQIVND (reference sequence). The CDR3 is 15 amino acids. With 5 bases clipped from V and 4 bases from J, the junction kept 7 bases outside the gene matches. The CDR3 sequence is CASSLYRGGNQPQHF. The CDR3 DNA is TGTGCCAGTAGTTTATACAGGGGGGGAAATCAGCCCCAGCATTTT.

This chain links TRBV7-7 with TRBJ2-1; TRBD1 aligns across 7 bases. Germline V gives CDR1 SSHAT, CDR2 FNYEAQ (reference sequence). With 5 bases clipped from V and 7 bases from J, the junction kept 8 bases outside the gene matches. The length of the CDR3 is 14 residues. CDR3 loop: CASSRQGPGNEQFF. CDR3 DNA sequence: TGTGCCAGCAGCCGACAGGGTCCAGGGAATGAGCAGTTCTTC.

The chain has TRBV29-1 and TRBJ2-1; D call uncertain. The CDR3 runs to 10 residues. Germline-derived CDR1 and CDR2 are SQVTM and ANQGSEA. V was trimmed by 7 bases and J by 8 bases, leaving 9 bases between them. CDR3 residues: CSGLWYEQFF. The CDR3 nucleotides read TGCAGCGGCCTCTGGTATGAGCAGTTCTTC.

CDR3 residues: CASSPMGVEAFF. CDR3 sequence (DNA): TGTGCCAGCAGTCCCATGGGCGTTGAAGCTTTCTTT. The chain employs TRBV2 and TRBJ1-1; no clear D gene. This CDR3 spans 12 amino acids. CDR1 is SNHLY and CDR2 is FYNNEI in the germline V gene. The ends were cut back, 5 bases at V and 7 bases at J, with 11 bases in the middle.

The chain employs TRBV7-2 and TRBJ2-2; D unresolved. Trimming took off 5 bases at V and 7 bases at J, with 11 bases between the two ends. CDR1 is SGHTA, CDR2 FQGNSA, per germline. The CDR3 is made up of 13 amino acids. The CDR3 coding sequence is TGTGCCAGCAGCCCCCCGATCCGCGGGGAGCTGTTTTTT. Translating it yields CASSPPIRGELFF.

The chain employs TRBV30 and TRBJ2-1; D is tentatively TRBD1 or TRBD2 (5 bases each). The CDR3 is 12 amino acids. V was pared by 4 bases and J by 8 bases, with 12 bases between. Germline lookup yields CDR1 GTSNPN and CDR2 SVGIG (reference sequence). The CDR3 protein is CAWTRVGDEQFF. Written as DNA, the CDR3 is TGTGCCTGGACGCGGGTGGGGGATGAGCAGTTCTTC. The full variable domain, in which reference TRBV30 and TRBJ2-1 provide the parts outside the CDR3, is SQTIHQWPATLVQPVGSPLSLECTVEGTSNPNLYWYRQAAGRGLQLLFYSVGIGQISSEVPQNLSASRPQDRQFILSSKKLLLSDSGFYLCAWTRVGDEQFFGPGTRLTVL.

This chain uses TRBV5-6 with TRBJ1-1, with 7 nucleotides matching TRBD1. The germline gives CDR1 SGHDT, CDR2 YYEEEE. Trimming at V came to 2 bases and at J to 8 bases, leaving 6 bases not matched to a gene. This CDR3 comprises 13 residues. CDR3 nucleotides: TGTGCCAGCAGCTTTGGGGGGGACAGAGAAGCTTTCTTT. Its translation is CASSFGGDREAFF. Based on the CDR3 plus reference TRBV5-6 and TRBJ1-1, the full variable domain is DAGVTQSPTHLIKTRGQQVTLRCSPKSGHDTVSWYQQALGQGPQFIFQYYEEEERQRGNFPDRFSGHQFPNYSSELNVNALLLGDSALYLCASSFGGDREAFFGQGTRLTVV.

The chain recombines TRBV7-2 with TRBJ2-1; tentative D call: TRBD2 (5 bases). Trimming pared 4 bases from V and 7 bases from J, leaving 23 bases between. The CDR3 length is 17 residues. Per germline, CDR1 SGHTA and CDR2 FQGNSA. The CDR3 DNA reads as TGTGCCAGCAGCTCTCCCTTGACTACACCCTTAGGGAATGAGCAGTTCTTC. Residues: CASSSPLTTPLGNEQFF. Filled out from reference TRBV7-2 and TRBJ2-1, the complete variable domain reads GAGVSQSPSNKVTEKGKDVELRCDPISGHTALYWYRQSLGQGLEFLIYFQGNSAPDKSGLPSDRFSAERTGGSVSTLTIQRTQQEDSAVYLCASSSPLTTPLGNEQFFGPGTRLTVL.

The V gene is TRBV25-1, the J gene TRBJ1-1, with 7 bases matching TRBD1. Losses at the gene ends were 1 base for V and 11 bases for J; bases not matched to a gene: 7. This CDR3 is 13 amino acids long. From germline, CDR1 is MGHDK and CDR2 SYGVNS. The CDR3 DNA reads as TGTGCCAGCAGTGAATCCGACAGGGTGACGGCTTTCTTT. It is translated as CASSESDRVTAFF.

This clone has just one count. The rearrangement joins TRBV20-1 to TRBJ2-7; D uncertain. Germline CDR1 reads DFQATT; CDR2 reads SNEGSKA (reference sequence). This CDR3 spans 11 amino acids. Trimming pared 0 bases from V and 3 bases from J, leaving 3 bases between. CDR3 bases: TGCAGTGCTAGAGATAACTACGAGCAGTACTTC. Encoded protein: CSARDNYEQYF.

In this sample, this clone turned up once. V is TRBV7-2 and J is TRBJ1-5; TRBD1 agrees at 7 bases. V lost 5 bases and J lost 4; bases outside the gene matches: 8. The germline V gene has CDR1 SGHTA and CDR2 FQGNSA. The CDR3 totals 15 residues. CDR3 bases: TGTGCCAGCAGCGTAAAGACAGGGATGAATCAGCCCCAGCATTTT. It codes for CASSVKTGMNQPQHF.

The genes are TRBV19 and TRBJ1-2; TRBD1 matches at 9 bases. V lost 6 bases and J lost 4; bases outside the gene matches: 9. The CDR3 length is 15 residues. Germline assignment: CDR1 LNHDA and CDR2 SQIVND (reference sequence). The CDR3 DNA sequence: TGTGCCAGTAGCCTAGGGACAGGGTATCTCTATGGCTACACCTTC. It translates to CASSLGTGYLYGYTF.